This is a list of T cell receptor beta chains from one sample in a study of blood T cell repertoires in COVID-19. TCRdb keeps only in-frame clones here, not all; method: immunoSEQ multiplex PCR. The sample carries about 250,000 clones, roughly 87% recorded once. The sequencing input was PBMCs or T cells enriched from blood (not recorded which). The receptors originated from a woman between 25 and 40 years old with acute COVID-19. Both conserved end residues are part of each CDR3. The order of the fields is J gene, clone size, D gene, V gene, CDR3 protein, CDR3 DNA. A D gene is named only where the DNA matches it firmly. A clone size is listed for some rows: how often the clone was seen (once, few, many), or a class if it is expanded.

J gene: TRBJ2-1
clone size: .
D gene: .
V gene: TRBV6-5
CDR3 protein: CASSSREGGPYNEQFF
CDR3 DNA: TGTGCCAGCAGTTCCCGTGAGGGGGGGCCTTACAATGAGCAGTTCTTC

J gene: TRBJ2-5
clone size: .
D gene: TRBD1
V gene: TRBV4-3
CDR3 protein: CASSQEVTGRETQYF
CDR3 DNA: TGCGCCAGCAGCCAAGAGGTGACAGGGCGGGAGACCCAGTACTTC

J gene: TRBJ2-7
clone size: .
D gene: .
V gene: TRBV27
CDR3 protein: CASVHRDEQYF
CDR3 DNA: TGTGCCAGCGTCCATAGAGACGAGCAGTACTTC

J gene: TRBJ1-6
clone size: once
D gene: .
V gene: TRBV6-1
CDR3 protein: CASSEFSGYNSPLHF
CDR3 DNA: TGTGCCAGCAGTGAGTTTTCGGGTTATAATTCACCCCTCCACTTT

J gene: TRBJ2-7
clone size: .
D gene: .
V gene: TRBV4-2
CDR3 protein: CASSQDRDTSTTRQYF
CDR3 DNA: TGTGCCAGCAGCCAGGATCGGGATACTTCGACTACGAGGCAGTACTTC

J gene: TRBJ1-1
clone size: .
D gene: .
V gene: TRBV5-1
CDR3 protein: CASTQGRANTEAFF
CDR3 DNA: TGCGCCAGCACCCAGGGCAGGGCGAACACTGAAGCTTTCTTT

J gene: TRBJ2-7
clone size: .
D gene: .
V gene: TRBV6-1
CDR3 protein: CASSVIPREETYEQYF
CDR3 DNA: TGTGCCAGCAGTGTAATTCCTAGGGAGGAGACCTACGAGCAGTACTTC

J gene: TRBJ2-7
clone size: .
D gene: TRBD1
V gene: TRBV6-2/TRBV6-3
CDR3 protein: CASSGQGYEQYF
CDR3 DNA: TGTGCCAGCAGTGGACAGGGCTACGAGCAGTACTTC

J gene: TRBJ1-1
clone size: .
D gene: .
V gene: TRBV20-1
CDR3 protein: CSASRGGMNTEAFF
CDR3 DNA: TGCAGTGCTAGTCGTGGCGGGATGAACACTGAAGCTTTCTTT

J gene: TRBJ2-4
clone size: .
D gene: TRBD1
V gene: TRBV16
CDR3 protein: CASSDSLDRGNIQYF
CDR3 DNA: TGTGCCAGCAGCGACTCGCTCGACAGGGGAAACATTCAGTACTTC

J gene: TRBJ2-1
clone size: .
D gene: TRBD1
V gene: TRBV6-2/TRBV6-3
CDR3 protein: CASSYLDREQFF
CDR3 DNA: TGTGCCAGCAGTTACCTGGACAGGGAGCAGTTCTTC

J gene: TRBJ2-5
clone size: .
D gene: TRBD2
V gene: TRBV30
CDR3 protein: CAWTPGLAGGVETQYF
CDR3 DNA: TGTGCCTGGACCCCGGGACTAGCGGGGGGGGTTGAGACCCAGTACTTC

J gene: TRBJ2-3
clone size: .
D gene: TRBD2
V gene: TRBV4-3
CDR3 protein: CASSQEGGGGAADTQYF
CDR3 DNA: TGCGCCAGCAGCCAAGAAGGGGGCGGGGGGGCAGCAGATACGCAGTATTTT

J gene: TRBJ1-1
clone size: .
D gene: .
V gene: TRBV7-9
CDR3 protein: CASSLRGYTEAFF
CDR3 DNA: TGTGCCAGCAGCTTACGGGGATACACTGAAGCTTTCTTT

J gene: TRBJ2-3
clone size: .
D gene: .
V gene: TRBV6-5
CDR3 protein: CASSYSEGDTQYF
CDR3 DNA: TGTGCCAGCAGTTACTCGGAGGGAGATACGCAGTATTTT

J gene: TRBJ1-2
clone size: .
D gene: .
V gene: TRBV27
CDR3 protein: CASSSRVLPGGYTF
CDR3 DNA: TGTGCCAGCAGTTCCAGAGTTTTGCCGGGGGGCTACACCTTC

J gene: TRBJ2-5
clone size: .
D gene: .
V gene: TRBV27
CDR3 protein: CASSPTGGETQYF
CDR3 DNA: TGTGCCAGCAGTCCTACCGGGGGAGAGACCCAGTACTTC

J gene: TRBJ1-1
clone size: .
D gene: .
V gene: TRBV6-1
CDR3 protein: CASSELAGGTEAFF
CDR3 DNA: TGTGCCAGCAGTGAGCTGGCAGGCGGGACTGAAGCTTTCTTT

J gene: TRBJ1-4
clone size: .
D gene: .
V gene: TRBV10-3
CDR3 protein: CATGVRIGEKLFF
CDR3 DNA: TGTGCCACCGGAGTCCGAATAGGTGAAAAACTGTTTTTT

J gene: TRBJ2-1
clone size: .
D gene: TRBD2
V gene: TRBV4-3
CDR3 protein: CASSRSPGLPHNEQFF
CDR3 DNA: TGCGCCAGCAGCCGTTCTCCGGGACTACCTCACAATGAGCAGTTCTTC

J gene: TRBJ1-1
clone size: .
D gene: TRBD1
V gene: TRBV28
CDR3 protein: CASSTPDRGTEAFF
CDR3 DNA: TGTGCCAGCAGTACTCCGGACAGGGGCACTGAAGCTTTCTTT

J gene: TRBJ1-2
clone size: .
D gene: TRBD1
V gene: TRBV6-6
CDR3 protein: CASSSDREASYGYTF
CDR3 DNA: TGTGCCAGCAGTTCAGACAGGGAGGCTTCCTATGGCTACACCTTC

J gene: TRBJ1-2
clone size: .
D gene: .
V gene: TRBV6-5
CDR3 protein: CASRPTADYGYTF
CDR3 DNA: TGTGCCAGCAGACCGACAGCAGACTATGGCTACACCTTC

J gene: TRBJ2-4
clone size: few
D gene: .
V gene: TRBV11-2
CDR3 protein: CASSYQLATKNIQYF
CDR3 DNA: TGTGCCAGCAGTTATCAACTAGCTACCAAAAACATTCAGTACTTC

J gene: TRBJ2-7
clone size: .
D gene: TRBD1
V gene: TRBV11-2
CDR3 protein: CASSSYRGEQYF
CDR3 DNA: TGTGCCAGCAGCTCCTACAGGGGCGAGCAGTACTTC

J gene: TRBJ2-5
clone size: .
D gene: TRBD2
V gene: TRBV6-5
CDR3 protein: CASSYRIGAGGTQYF
CDR3 DNA: TGTGCCAGCAGTTATAGAATTGGGGCGGGGGGGACCCAGTACTTC

J gene: TRBJ2-1
clone size: once
D gene: .
V gene: TRBV4-3
CDR3 protein: CASSQDITDGAAKNNEQFF
CDR3 DNA: TGCGCCAGCAGCCAAGATATCACCGATGGGGCAGCAAAAAACAATGAGCAGTTCTTC

J gene: TRBJ2-5
clone size: .
D gene: TRBD1
V gene: TRBV7-6
CDR3 protein: CASRTGGTETQYF
CDR3 DNA: TGTGCCAGCAGAACAGGGGGCACGGAGACCCAGTACTTC

J gene: TRBJ2-5
clone size: .
D gene: TRBD2
V gene: TRBV18
CDR3 protein: CASSPPTSGYQETQYF
CDR3 DNA: TGTGCCAGCTCACCCCCCACTAGCGGTTACCAAGAGACCCAGTACTTC

J gene: TRBJ1-1
clone size: .
D gene: .
V gene: TRBV6-1
CDR3 protein: CASSDSGNTEAFF
CDR3 DNA: TGTGCCAGCAGTGATTCGGGGAACACTGAAGCTTTCTTT

J gene: TRBJ1-5
clone size: .
D gene: .
V gene: TRBV19
CDR3 protein: CASSTGKIGEQPQHF
CDR3 DNA: TGTGCCAGTAGTACCGGGAAGATAGGTGAGCAGCCCCAGCATTTT

J gene: TRBJ1-2
clone size: .
D gene: TRBD1
V gene: TRBV7-9
CDR3 protein: CASSLSDSGGGDGYTF
CDR3 DNA: TGTGCCAGCAGCTTATCGGACTCAGGGGGCGGAGATGGCTACACCTTC

J gene: TRBJ1-2
clone size: .
D gene: .
V gene: TRBV4-1
CDR3 protein: CASSQDQQNYGYTF
CDR3 DNA: TGCGCCAGCAGCCAAGACCAACAGAACTATGGCTACACCTTC

J gene: TRBJ2-5
clone size: few
D gene: TRBD1
V gene: TRBV19
CDR3 protein: CASSTGQASVETQYF
CDR3 DNA: TGTGCCAGTAGTACGGGACAGGCGTCAGTAGAGACCCAGTACTTC

J gene: TRBJ2-1
clone size: .
D gene: .
V gene: TRBV5-4
CDR3 protein: CASSLKSVPYVTNSEQFF
CDR3 DNA: TGTGCCAGCAGCTTGAAAAGTGTCCCCTATGTTACCAACAGTGAGCAGTTCTTC

J gene: TRBJ1-6
clone size: .
D gene: TRBD1
V gene: TRBV6-1
CDR3 protein: CASSDPTGVYNSPLHF
CDR3 DNA: TGTGCCAGCAGTGACCCCACAGGGGTCTATAATTCACCCCTCCACTTT

J gene: TRBJ2-1
clone size: .
D gene: TRBD2
V gene: TRBV7-8
CDR3 protein: CASSFGLAGGYSYNEQFF
CDR3 DNA: TGTGCCAGCAGCTTCGGACTAGCGGGGGGATACTCCTACAATGAGCAGTTCTTC

J gene: TRBJ1-4
clone size: .
D gene: .
V gene: TRBV7-9
CDR3 protein: CASSPGGEKLFF
CDR3 DNA: TGTGCCAGCAGCCCCGGGGGTGAAAAACTGTTTTTT

J gene: TRBJ1-4
clone size: .
D gene: TRBD1
V gene: TRBV4-1
CDR3 protein: CASSQDPGQGNEKLFF
CDR3 DNA: TGCGCCAGCAGCCAAGATCCGGGACAGGGTAATGAAAAACTGTTTTTT

J gene: TRBJ2-2
clone size: .
D gene: .
V gene: TRBV19
CDR3 protein: CASSGRGLEAGELFF
CDR3 DNA: TGTGCCAGTAGTGGCAGGGGTTTGGAGGCCGGGGAGCTGTTTTTT

J gene: TRBJ1-6
clone size: few
D gene: .
V gene: TRBV5-4
CDR3 protein: CASSLGDGSSYNSPLHF
CDR3 DNA: TGTGCCAGCAGCTTGGGTGATGGGAGCTCCTATAATTCACCCCTCCACTTT

J gene: TRBJ1-4
clone size: .
D gene: .
V gene: TRBV27
CDR3 protein: CASSLRTEEKLFF
CDR3 DNA: TGTGCCAGCAGTCTCCGGACAGAAGAAAAACTGTTTTTT

J gene: TRBJ1-4
clone size: .
D gene: .
V gene: TRBV19
CDR3 protein: CASSFRAQEANEKLFF
CDR3 DNA: TGTGCCAGTAGTTTTCGGGCCCAGGAGGCTAATGAAAAACTGTTTTTT

J gene: TRBJ1-5
clone size: .
D gene: TRBD1
V gene: TRBV19
CDR3 protein: CASLGGRGLSNQPQHF
CDR3 DNA: TGTGCCAGCCTAGGGGGCAGGGGCTTGAGCAATCAGCCCCAGCATTTT

J gene: TRBJ1-1
clone size: .
D gene: .
V gene: TRBV14
CDR3 protein: CASSQTFRDSEAFF
CDR3 DNA: TGTGCCAGCAGCCAAACTTTCAGGGATTCTGAAGCTTTCTTT

J gene: TRBJ1-5
clone size: .
D gene: .
V gene: TRBV7-2
CDR3 protein: CASSSLGIYNQPQHF
CDR3 DNA: TGTGCCAGCAGCTCCCTCGGGATTTACAATCAGCCCCAGCATTTT

J gene: TRBJ1-2
clone size: once
D gene: .
V gene: TRBV4-1
CDR3 protein: CASSASANYGYTF
CDR3 DNA: TGCGCCAGCAGCGCCAGCGCTAACTATGGCTACACCTTC

J gene: TRBJ1-3
clone size: .
D gene: TRBD1
V gene: TRBV5-1
CDR3 protein: CASSLTGGSGNTIYF
CDR3 DNA: TGCGCCAGCAGCTTAACAGGGGGCTCTGGAAACACCATATATTTT

J gene: TRBJ1-3
clone size: .
D gene: TRBD1
V gene: TRBV19
CDR3 protein: CASSTPRAQGGSGNTIYF
CDR3 DNA: TGTGCCAGTAGTACACCTCGAGCACAGGGGGGCTCTGGAAACACCATATATTTT

J gene: TRBJ2-2
clone size: .
D gene: .
V gene: TRBV9
CDR3 protein: CASSVVGGFTGELFF
CDR3 DNA: TGTGCCAGCAGCGTAGTTGGGGGGTTCACCGGGGAGCTGTTTTTT

J gene: TRBJ2-1
clone size: few
D gene: TRBD2
V gene: TRBV6-5
CDR3 protein: CASSYGTSHVNEQFF
CDR3 DNA: TGTGCCAGCAGTTACGGGACTAGCCATGTCAATGAGCAGTTCTTC

J gene: TRBJ2-1
clone size: .
D gene: TRBD2
V gene: TRBV5-1
CDR3 protein: CASSLARLAGNEQFF
CDR3 DNA: TGCGCCAGCAGCTTAGCACGACTAGCGGGGAATGAGCAGTTCTTC

J gene: TRBJ2-5
clone size: once
D gene: .
V gene: TRBV4-1
CDR3 protein: CASSQEWGGAARETQYF
CDR3 DNA: TGCGCCAGCAGCCAAGAATGGGGGGGGGCCGCCAGAGAGACCCAGTACTTC

J gene: TRBJ2-3
clone size: .
D gene: TRBD2
V gene: TRBV6-5
CDR3 protein: CASRPGTSGTDTQYF
CDR3 DNA: TGTGCCAGCAGACCCGGGACTAGCGGGACAGATACGCAGTATTTT

J gene: TRBJ1-1
clone size: .
D gene: TRBD1
V gene: TRBV19
CDR3 protein: CASSIRQGDTEAFF
CDR3 DNA: TGTGCCAGTAGTATACGGCAGGGGGACACTGAAGCTTTCTTT

J gene: TRBJ1-6
clone size: .
D gene: .
V gene: TRBV2
CDR3 protein: CASSVGVAYNSPLHF
CDR3 DNA: TGTGCCAGCAGTGTCGGGGTGGCCTATAATTCACCCCTCCACTTT

J gene: TRBJ2-3
clone size: few
D gene: TRBD2
V gene: TRBV14
CDR3 protein: CASSPRTSGGHTDTQYF
CDR3 DNA: TGTGCCAGCAGCCCCAGGACTAGCGGGGGCCACACAGATACGCAGTATTTT